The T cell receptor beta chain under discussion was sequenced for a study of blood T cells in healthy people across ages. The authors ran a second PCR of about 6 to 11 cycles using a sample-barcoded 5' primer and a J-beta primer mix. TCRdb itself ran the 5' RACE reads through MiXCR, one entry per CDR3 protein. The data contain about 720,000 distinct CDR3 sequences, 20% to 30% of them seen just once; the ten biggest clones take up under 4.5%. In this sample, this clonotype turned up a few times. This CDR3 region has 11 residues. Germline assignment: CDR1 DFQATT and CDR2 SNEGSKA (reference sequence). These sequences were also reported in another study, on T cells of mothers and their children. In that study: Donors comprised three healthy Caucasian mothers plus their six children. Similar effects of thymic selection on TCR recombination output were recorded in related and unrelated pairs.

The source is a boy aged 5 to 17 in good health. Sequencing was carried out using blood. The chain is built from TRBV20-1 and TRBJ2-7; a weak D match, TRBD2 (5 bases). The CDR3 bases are TGCAGCCTAGAGGGTTCCTACGAGCAGTACTTC. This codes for CSLEGSYEQYF.